The source of this T cell receptor beta chain is a study of T-cell reconstitution after alpha-beta-depleted transplantation in children. Overall study results and limits: At the one-year point after transplant, T-cell counts and TCRbeta diversity were found to come mostly from T cells that had been newly produced.

This clonotype appeared many times. Its antigen is unidentified. For TCRbeta, the library was prepared with unique molecular identifiers. One entry per CDR3 protein, called by TCRdb with MiXCR from the PCR reads. The sample has approximately 490,000 distinct CDR3 sequences; roughly a tenth are singletons. CDR1 GTSNPN and CDR2 SVGIG come from the germline V gene (reference sequence). The CDR3 is 13 residues long. Trimming cost V 2 bases and J 8 bases, with 13 bases left between them. The chain combines TRBV30 with TRBJ2-4; D possibly matches TRBD1 or TRBD2 (6 bases each). This TCR was sampled from a child aged 2-15 years with inherited bone marrow failure, due to receive a stem cell transplant. Source: PBMCs, taken before TCRalphabeta/CD19-depleted stem cell transplant. The DNA of the CDR3 is TGTGCCTGGAGTAGGGGGGAGATGGACATTCAGTACTTC. Amino acid sequence: CAWSRGEMDIQYF.